One and the same sample provided the 32 T cell receptor beta chains below, sequenced in a study. TCRdb passed the RT-PCR reads through MiXCR, listing each CDR3 protein once. The top ten hold roughly 4% of the sample, which has about 680,000 distinct CDR3 sequences, 12% to 15% seen once. Material: memory CD4+ T cells from blood. These receptors originate from a female donor in good health, serving as a healthy control.

The table lists this clonotype with a few counts. The genes are TRBV3-1 and TRBJ1-4; no clear D gene. Germline CDR1 reads LGHDT; CDR2 reads YNNKEL (reference sequence). The CDR3 extends over 15 amino acids. V lost 5 bases and J 7 bases, leaving 17 bases between the germline ends. CDR3 DNA: TGTGCCAGCAGCTCGACATCGGGTACAGCTGAAAAACTGTTTTTT. It codes for CASSSTSGTAEKLFF.

This clonotype has a count of ten or more. The gene calls are TRBV18 and TRBJ1-1; D is perhaps TRBD1 (6 bases). This CDR3 has 14 amino acids. Trimming pared 5 bases from V and 4 bases from J, leaving 14 bases between. Germline CDR1 and CDR2: KGHSH and LQKENI. Written as DNA, the CDR3 is TGTGCCAGCTCAGGCCAACAGGGCTCCACTGAAGCTTTCTTT. This gives the protein CASSGQQGSTEAFF.

The rearrangement uses TRBV15 and TRBJ2-7, with 8 bases aligning to TRBD2. The CDR3 length is 17 residues. Germline loops: CDR1 LNHNV, CDR2 YYDKDF (reference sequence). The junction had 12 bases not matched to a gene; V was cut back by 2 bases and J by 3 bases. The CDR3, as DNA: TGTGCCACCAGCAGAAGAACCAGCGGGAGCCTTGGCTACGAGCAGTACTTC. It specifies CATSRRTSGSLGYEQYF. The complete variable domain, with remaining parts taken from reference TRBV15 and TRBJ2-7, reads DAMVIQNPRYQVTQFGKPVTLSCSQTLNHNVMYWYQQKSSQAPKLLFHYYDKDFNNEADTPDNFQSRRPNTSFCFLDIRSPGLGDTAMYLCATSRRTSGSLGYEQYFGPGTRLTVT.

This clonotype showed up many times. The chain recombines TRBV12-3 or TRBV12-4 with TRBJ1-2; D call uncertain. The ends were cut back, 8 bases at V and 2 bases at J, with 9 bases in the middle. The CDR3 extends over 12 amino acids. CDR3 protein: CASGARNYGYTF. The CDR3 nucleotides read TGTGCCAGCGGAGCCAGGAACTATGGCTACACCTTC.

This clonotype was seen repeatedly, ten times or more. The CDR3 here is CATSDATGEAFF. Here the CDR3 DNA reads TGTGCCACCAGTGATGCAACAGGGGAAGCTTTCTTT. The chain couples TRBV24-1 to TRBJ1-1; D possibly corresponds to TRBD1 (6 bases). Germline CDR1 and CDR2: KGHDR and SFDVKD. This CDR3 has 12 amino acids. V was trimmed by 3 bases and J by 8 bases, leaving 9 bases between them.

This clonotype has at least ten counts. The rearrangement joins TRBV6-5 to TRBJ1-5; 7 bases align to TRBD1. From germline, CDR1 is MNHEY and CDR2 SVGAGI. The length of the CDR3 is 13 residues. Trimming removed 8 bases from V and 9 bases from J; junction bases left unmatched: 10. The CDR3 nucleotides read TGTGCCAGCCGGAGGGGGCCTACGGCGCCCCAGCATTTT. This gives the protein CASRRGPTAPQHF.

This clonotype was counted at least ten times. The gene calls are TRBV20-1 and TRBJ2-5, with D possibly matching TRBD2 (5 bases). The V end lost 7 bases, the J end lost 1 base, and 10 bases lay between the germline ends. The CDR3 contains 12 residues. Germline values: CDR1 DFQATT, CDR2 SNEGSKA (reference sequence). CDR3 nucleotides: TGCAGTGTATGGAGGTCCCAAGAGACCCAGTACTTC. It specifies CSVWRSQETQYF.

On this clonotype: Compared with germline, one end of the junction differs, possibly owing to a read error. The chain couples TRBV18 to TRBJ2-1; D unclear. The germline CDR1 and CDR2 sequences are KGHSH and LQKENI. CDR3 length: 12 residues. Here the CDR3 DNA reads TGTGCCAGCTCCCCCGGGCAGGTCGGCCCCGGTTTC. Protein product: CASSPGQVGPGF.

In its sample, this clonotype was seen a few times. The chain employs TRBV18 and TRBJ1-4; D is uncertain. V gave up 6 bases and J gave up 10 bases, with 15 bases separating them. The CDR3 has 13 amino acids. Per germline, CDR1 KGHSH and CDR2 LQKENI. The CDR3, as DNA: TGTGCCAGCTCTCCCGAGAAGGGCGGAAAACTGTTTTTT. Encoded protein: CASSPEKGGKLFF.

This clonotype was detected a few times. The chain couples TRBV18 to TRBJ1-2; D unresolved. The V end lost 6 bases, the J end lost 8 bases, and 16 bases lay between the germline ends. Germline CDR1 reads KGHSH; CDR2 reads LQKENI. This CDR3 comprises 13 residues. The CDR3 DNA reads as TGTGCCAGCTCCGGGTCCTTGACTGGAGGCTACACCTTC. Translated: CASSGSLTGGYTF. The full variable domain, in which reference TRBV18 and TRBJ1-2 provide the parts outside the CDR3, is NAGVMQNPRHLVRRRGQEARLRCSPMKGHSHVYWYRQLPEEGLKFMVYLQKENIIDESGMPKERFSAEFPKEGPSILRIQQVVRGDSAAYFCASSGSLTGGYTFGSGTRLTVV.

This clonotype appeared many times. The V gene is TRBV29-1, the J gene TRBJ1-5; D gene ambiguous. This CDR3 region has 13 residues. From germline, CDR1 is SQVTM and CDR2 ANQGSEA. Trimming removed 7 bases from V and 0 bases from J, with 10 bases in between. Here the CDR3 DNA reads TGCAGCGCTCGAGACAATAGCAATCAGCCCCAGCATTTT. Amino acid sequence: CSARDNSNQPQHF.

The V call is TRBV30, the J call TRBJ2-1; D is unclear. The V end was cut by 1 base, the J end by 9 bases, with 10 bases between. The length of the CDR3 is 12 residues. The germline gives CDR1 GTSNPN, CDR2 SVGIG (reference sequence). CDR3 protein: CAWSAIIGEQFF. DNA of the CDR3: TGTGCCTGGAGTGCCATTATAGGTGAGCAGTTCTTC.

This clonotype was seen many times. The chain has TRBV24-1 and TRBJ2-5; 7 bases match TRBD1. The V gene's germline CDR1 is KGHDR and CDR2 SFDVKD. The CDR3 runs to 15 residues. J lost 0 bases, V lost 3 bases, and 3 bases had no gene match. This CDR3 is CATSDDREDQETQYF. Written as DNA, the CDR3 is TGTGCCACCAGTGATGACAGGGAAGACCAAGAGACCCAGTACTTC.

J is TRBJ1-2 and V is TRBV20-1; D might be TRBD1 (5 bases). The length of the CDR3 is 13 residues. The germline V gene has CDR1 DFQATT and CDR2 SNEGSKA (reference sequence). Deletions cut 5 bases from V and 4 bases from J, with 14 bases between. This CDR3 is CSAAGTGTYGYTF. The CDR3 DNA follows: TGCAGTGCTGCCGGGACGGGAACCTATGGCTACACCTTC.

This clonotype was counted only a few times. V and J are TRBV5-1 and TRBJ1-6; 8 nucleotides line up with TRBD1. V lost 5 bases, J lost 0 bases, and 7 bases stayed unmatched. CDR3 length: 17 residues. Germline loops: CDR1 SGHRS, CDR2 YFSETQ. The CDR3 loop is CASSRQQGGSYNSPLHF. In DNA, the CDR3 is TGCGCCAGCAGTCGACAACAGGGGGGCTCCTATAATTCACCCCTCCACTTT.

In its sample, this clonotype was seen many times. J is TRBJ1-2 and V is TRBV20-1; D unresolved. Per germline, CDR1 DFQATT and CDR2 SNEGSKA (reference sequence). Trimming stripped 6 bases from V and 4 bases from J, with 12 bases between. The CDR3 loop spans 12 amino acids. In DNA form, the CDR3 reads TGCAGTGCATCCCCGGGTACCTATGGCTACACCTTC. It specifies CSASPGTYGYTF.

The chain links TRBV7-7 to TRBJ2-2, with a tentative D call TRBD1 (6 bases). The CDR3 spans 14 residues. The germline CDR1 and CDR2 sequences are SSHAT and FNYEAQ (reference sequence). With 6 bases removed from V and 1 base from J, the gap between germline ends came to 9 bases. CDR3 nucleotides: TGTGCCAGCAGACAGACAGGGAACACCGGGGAGCTGTTTTTT. This encodes CASRQTGNTGELFF.

Concerning this clonotype: Because the CDR3's place on the DNA is in doubt, the DNA is left out and the CDR3 is given as listed by TCRdb. This CDR3 reads CASAIGTSVPSYEQYF. The chain recombines TRBV5-1 with TRBJ2-7; the table assigns TRBD2, which was not confirmed against the DNA. CDR1 and CDR2 from the germline V gene are SGHRS and YFSETQ. The CDR3 is 16 residues long, counting both termini.

This clonotype has just a few counts. V is TRBV20-1 and J is TRBJ1-4; D not certain. This CDR3 has 13 residues. V was clipped by 6 bases and J by 5 bases, with 13 bases between them. The germline V gene has CDR1 DFQATT and CDR2 SNEGSKA (reference sequence). Here the CDR3 reads CSAERATNEKLFF. The CDR3, as DNA: TGCAGTGCCGAGAGGGCGACGAATGAAAAACTGTTTTTT.

The chain combines TRBV10-3 with TRBJ1-5; the D is unclear. The germline V and J ends were trimmed by 3 bases and 1 base, with 16 bases remaining between them. The CDR3 spans 17 residues. CDR1 and CDR2 from the germline V gene are ENHRY and SYGVKD. The DNA for the CDR3 is TGTGCCATCAGTGACGGAATAAGCACAGAAAGCAATCAGCCCCAGCATTTT. As protein: CAISDGISTESNQPQHF.

There are many counts of this clonotype. This sequence joins TRBV12-3 or TRBV12-4 and TRBJ1-2, with D unclear. The V end lost 8 bases, the J end lost 5 bases, and 12 bases lay between the germline ends. The CDR3 totals 12 residues. The CDR3 nucleotides are TGTGCCAGCGGCCTCGACGGGTATGGCTACACCTTC. Its translation: CASGLDGYGYTF.

This clonotype was seen more than once but under ten times. This chain uses TRBV12-3 or TRBV12-4 with TRBJ1-1, with D hard to call. The V end lost 2 bases, the J end lost 4 bases, and 11 bases lay between the germline ends. The CDR3 runs to 14 residues. The CDR3 sequence is CASSLLATPTEAFF. DNA of the CDR3: TGTGCCAGCAGTTTATTAGCGACCCCCACTGAAGCTTTCTTT.

The genes are TRBV12-3 or TRBV12-4 and TRBJ1-6; a weak D match, TRBD1 (5 bases). Trimming took off 1 base at V and 10 bases at J, with 11 bases between the two ends. CDR3 size: 14 residues. CDR3 bases: TGTGCCAGCAGTTTAGGCAGGGTCGGGTCACCCCTCCACTTT. It translates to CASSLGRVGSPLHF.

The J gene is TRBJ2-1, the V gene TRBV24-1; 8 nucleotides line up with TRBD2. CDR3 length: 16 residues. V dropped 3 bases and J dropped 2; count of bases not matched to a gene: 5. The germline V gene encodes CDR1 KGHDR and CDR2 SFDVKD. The CDR3 DNA is TGTGCCACCAGTGATCCTTCGGGGGGGACCTACAATGAGCAGTTCTTC. Its translation is CATSDPSGGTYNEQFF.

This clonotype was found a few times. V gene TRBV10-2 combines with J gene TRBJ2-1; D unclear. The CDR3 extends over 14 amino acids. V shed 8 bases and J shed 8 bases, with 19 bases lying between them. Germline V lookup: CDR1 WSHSY, CDR2 SAAADI. CDR3 nucleotide sequence: TGCGCCAGCCGTAAGCGTACCTCCGTCGATGAGCAGTTCTTC. Translation gives CASRKRTSVDEQFF.

This clonotype was found a few times. The chain employs TRBV9 and TRBJ2-1, with a tentative D call TRBD2 (6 bases). The CDR3 sequence is 16 residues long. V was trimmed by 4 bases and J by 0 bases, leaving 14 bases between them. CDR1 is SGDLS and CDR2 is YYNGEE in the germline V gene. CDR3: CASSRRDQSSYNEQFF. CDR3 in DNA: TGTGCCAGCAGCCGGAGGGACCAGAGCTCCTACAATGAGCAGTTCTTC.

The chain couples TRBV5-1 to TRBJ2-3; D is perhaps TRBD2 (5 bases). Trimming took off 0 bases at V and 5 bases at J, with 16 bases between the two ends. The germline V gene has CDR1 SGHRS and CDR2 YFSETQ. The CDR3 runs to 16 residues. In nucleotides, the CDR3 is TGCGCCAGCAGCTTGGGTTTCGGGGAAGGCATAGATACGCAGTATTTT. The encoded protein is CASSLGFGEGIDTQYF.

At least ten counts were recorded for this clonotype. The chain has TRBV6-5 and TRBJ2-7; D perhaps matches TRBD2 (5 bases). CDR1 is MNHEY and CDR2 is SVGAGI in the germline V gene. The V gene lost 5 bases and the J gene lost 4 bases, with 12 bases spanning the gap. This CDR3 comprises 13 residues. The CDR3 region has the DNA TGTGCCAGCAGTACTAGGCGTTTATACGAGCAGTACTTC. Its translation is CASSTRRLYEQYF.

The chain recombines TRBV20-1 with TRBJ2-3; D gene uncertain. V gave up 1 base and J gave up 1 base, with 12 bases separating them. Germline CDR1 and CDR2: DFQATT and SNEGSKA (reference sequence). The CDR3 covers 15 residues. CDR3 residues: CSARVTNPGTDTQYF. CDR3 in DNA: TGCAGTGCTAGAGTAACGAACCCGGGCACAGATACGCAGTATTTT.

This clonotype was counted many times. V usage is TRBV6-4 and J usage is TRBJ2-1, with D possibly matching TRBD2 (5 bases). The CDR3 extends over 18 amino acids. Trimming stripped 2 bases from V and 0 bases from J, with 17 bases between. In germline, CDR1 is MRHNA, CDR2 SNTAGT. CDR3 sequence (DNA): TGTGCCAGCAGTGACCCCTGTGCTAGCATTAGCTCCTACAATGAGCAGTTCTTC. This translates into CASSDPCASISSYNEQFF.

The chain couples TRBV27 to TRBJ1-1; D ambiguous. CDR1 is MNHEY, CDR2 SMNVEV, per germline (reference sequence). V gave up 3 bases and J gave up 4 bases, with 12 bases separating them. The CDR3 is made up of 14 amino acids. This CDR3 reads CASSFGGWVTEAFF. As DNA, the CDR3 is TGTGCCAGCAGTTTCGGAGGTTGGGTCACTGAAGCTTTCTTT.

This sequence joins TRBV7-9 and TRBJ2-1; TRBD2 matches at 8 bases. The CDR3 is made up of 18 amino acids. V was clipped by 4 bases and J by 0 bases; unmatched bases: 11. The germline V gene has CDR1 SEHNR and CDR2 FQNEAQ (reference sequence). CDR3 protein: CASSSPGGVRSSYNEQFF. The CDR3, as DNA: TGTGCCAGCAGCTCCCCGGGGGGGGTACGGAGCTCCTACAATGAGCAGTTCTTC.